Below are 21 T cell receptor beta chains sequenced from a single sample in a study of cytomegalovirus exposure and HLA in healthy donors. The study ran its PCR with 60 Vbeta and 13 Jbeta primers. Sequencing was performed with immunoSEQ multiplex PCR; in TCRdb, only in-frame clones are kept and a portion is missing. The table lists 150,000 to 200,000 clones, just over 75% of them singletons. Material: PBMCs. These receptors came from a woman aged 60-70 years in good health and CMV-seropositive.

This clone was observed a handful of times. The chain recombines TRBV27 with TRBJ2-6; TRBD1 matches at 10 bases. Germline V CDR1 and CDR2: MNHEY, SMNVEV (reference sequence). This CDR3 is built from 17 residues. J gave up 0 bases and V 5 bases, and 4 bases lay outside the gene matches. CDR3 sequence: CASSRQGALSGANVLTF. Here the CDR3 DNA reads TGTGCCAGCAGTCGACAGGGGGCACTCTCTGGGGCCAACGTCCTGACTTTC. Drawing the rest from reference TRBV27 and TRBJ2-6, the complete variable domain is EAQVTQNPRYLITVTGKKLTVTCSQNMNHEYMSWYRQDPGLGLRQIYYSMNVEVTDKGDVPEGYKVSRKEKRNFPLILESPSPNQTSLYFCASSRQGALSGANVLTFGAGSRLTVL.

The rearrangement uses TRBV7-3 and TRBJ2-1; 9 bases line up with TRBD2. The germline V gene has CDR1 SGHTA and CDR2 FQGTGA. The J segment lost 9 bases and the V segment lost 1 base, leaving 7 bases of the junction unmatched. The CDR3 runs to 15 residues. Here the CDR3 DNA reads TGTGCCAGCAGCTTAAACAGCGGGGGGTATAGTGAGCAGTTCTTC. Translation: CASSLNSGGYSEQFF.

CDR3 sequence: CASSPRTGYGYTF. CDR3 sequence (DNA): TGTGCCAGCAGTCCGCGGACAGGCTATGGCTACACCTTC. This chain links TRBV27 with TRBJ1-2, with 7 bases identical to TRBD1. The V segment lost 5 bases and the J segment 4 bases; nucleotides outside the gene matches: 4. Per germline, CDR1 MNHEY and CDR2 SMNVEV (reference sequence). There are 13 residues in the CDR3.

The chain joins TRBV29-1 to TRBJ2-3; 10 positions agree with TRBD2. Germline trimming cut 3 bases from V and 7 bases from J; bases unmatched to any gene: 22. The CDR3 totals 19 residues. In germline, CDR1 is SQVTM, CDR2 ANQGSEA. CDR3 region: CSVDVVSFDLASGSHTQYF. CDR3 bases: TGCAGCGTTGATGTTGTGTCCTTTGACCTCGCTAGCGGGAGTCATACGCAGTATTTT.

The chain recombines TRBV5-1 with TRBJ1-1; 7 bases agree with TRBD1. The germline V gene encodes CDR1 SGHRS and CDR2 YFSETQ. The length of the CDR3 is 15 residues. After removal of 4 bases from V and 4 bases from J, the junction contained 10 bases not matched to a gene. The chain's CDR3 is CASSPRSRDSTEAFF. CDR3 sequence (DNA): TGCGCCAGCAGCCCTAGATCCCGGGACAGCACTGAAGCTTTCTTT.

Of note for this clone: The sample contains more than one DNA sequence encoding this CDR3. The chain uses TRBV19 and TRBJ2-2; 8 nucleotides match TRBD2. The CDR3 is made up of 15 amino acids. Unmatched junction bases numbered 4, after V lost 4 bases and J lost 3 bases. Germline CDR1 reads LNHDA; CDR2 reads SQIVND (reference sequence). This CDR3 reads CASSKLAGDTGELFF. CDR3 bases: TGTGCCAGTAGTAAGCTAGCGGGCGACACCGGGGAGCTGTTTTTT.

To note about this clone: Relative to the germline gene, one junction end is altered; a read error may explain this. V is TRBV18 and J is TRBJ2-3; D is perhaps TRBD2 (6 bases). The CDR3 loop spans 12 amino acids. CDR1 is KGHSH, CDR2 LQKENI, per germline. The chain's CDR3 is CASSLGWRAQYF. CDR3 sequence (DNA): TGTGCCAGTTCACTAGGGTGGAGGGCGCAGTATTTT.

V gene TRBV5-6 combines with J gene TRBJ1-1, with D possibly matching TRBD1 (6 bases). Germline V gene sequence: CDR1 SGHDT, CDR2 YYEEEE. V was cut by 2 bases and J by 6 bases, with 20 bases left in between. This CDR3 spans 16 amino acids. The CDR3, as DNA: TGTGCCAGCAGCTTTAGAACAGGAAGGGGGGGGGCTGAAGCTTTCTTT. Protein: CASSFRTGRGGAEAFF.

Worth noting for this clone: Other DNA sequences from this sample encode an identical CDR3 as well. The chain uses TRBV7-2 and TRBJ1-5, with D maybe TRBD1 (5 bases). CDR3 length: 13 residues. The ends were cut back, 4 bases at V and 5 bases at J, with 9 bases in the middle. From germline, CDR1 is SGHTA and CDR2 FQGNSA. Here the CDR3 reads CASSSPGDQPQHF. The DNA for the CDR3 is TGTGCCAGCAGCTCACCGGGGGATCAGCCCCAGCATTTT.

The V call is TRBV7-9, the J call TRBJ2-4; 9 nucleotides match TRBD2. Germline assignment: CDR1 SEHNR and CDR2 FQNEAQ (reference sequence). This CDR3 has 17 amino acids. V shed 1 base, J shed 2 bases, and the junction held 6 bases outside the gene matches. The CDR3 spells CASSLGGGGEPKNIQYF. Here the CDR3 DNA reads TGTGCCAGCAGCTTAGGCGGGGGGGGCGAGCCCAAAAACATTCAGTACTTC.

This clone was counted a single time. V usage is TRBV19 and J usage is TRBJ2-7, with D possibly being TRBD2 (6 bases). The CDR3 has 14 residues. Germline-derived CDR1 and CDR2 are LNHDA and SQIVND (reference sequence). V was pared by 7 bases and J by 2 bases, with 15 bases between. The CDR3 DNA is TGTGCCAGTACCGCCGGGGGTAGCCCCTACGAGCAGTACTTC. Residues: CASTAGGSPYEQYF.

The gene calls are TRBV27 and TRBJ1-6; perhaps TRBD1 as D (6 bases). Trimming removed 3 bases from V and 5 bases from J, with 11 bases in between. The CDR3 is made up of 15 amino acids. Per the germline V gene, CDR1 is MNHEY and CDR2 is SMNVEV (reference sequence). Written as DNA, the CDR3 is TGTGCCAGCAGTTTCCGGACAGCTAATAATTCACCCCTCCACTTT. It yields the protein CASSFRTANNSPLHF.

Regarding this clone: Relative to the germline gene, one junction end is altered; a read error may explain this. This chain connects TRBV5-5 to TRBJ1-1; TRBD1 matches 9 bases. CDR1 and CDR2 from the germline V gene are SGHKS and YYEKEE (reference sequence). The CDR3 totals 15 residues. In DNA, the CDR3 is TGTGCCAGCAGCTTGGGGGGACAGGGCGGGGGTTCGACAAATTTT. Its translation is CASSLGGQGGGSTNF.

The V and J genes are TRBV29-1 and TRBJ2-1; 9 nucleotides agree with TRBD1. The CDR3 covers 13 residues. Germline V CDR1 and CDR2: SQVTM, ANQGSEA. With 5 bases clipped from V and 9 bases from J, the junction kept 8 bases outside the gene matches. The DNA for the CDR3 is TGCAGCGTTCGAAGGGACAGGGAGGGTGAGCAGTTCTTC. This translates into CSVRRDREGEQFF.

This clone was found a few times. This chain joins TRBV27 and TRBJ1-4, with 8 bases identical to TRBD1. The germline CDR1 and CDR2 sequences are MNHEY and SMNVEV (reference sequence). V shed 5 bases, J shed 5 bases, and the junction held 7 bases outside the gene matches. The CDR3 sequence is 15 residues long. This chain's CDR3 is CASSLGTGLNEKLFF. The CDR3 nucleotides read TGTGCCAGCAGTCTAGGGACAGGCTTAAATGAAAAACTGTTTTTT.

The chain has TRBV28 and TRBJ2-3; D gene ambiguous. CDR1 and CDR2 (germline): MDHEN, SYDVKM. The CDR3 runs to 13 residues. Trimming removed 5 bases from V and 0 bases from J, with 6 bases in between. The CDR3: CASSDTSTDTQYF. The CDR3 DNA reads TGTGCCAGCAGTGACACTAGCACAGATACGCAGTATTTT.

This chain joins TRBV7-6 and TRBJ1-3; D is unclear. The CDR3 has 16 amino acids. The V end was cut by 0 bases, the J end by 1 base, with 10 bases between. Germline V CDR1 and CDR2: SGHVS, FNYEAQ. For the CDR3, the DNA is TGTGCCAGCAGCTTAGCGTTGGCCAAGTCTGGAAACACCATATATTTT. Its protein is CASSLALAKSGNTIYF.

V usage is TRBV30 and J usage is TRBJ2-7, with 8 bases that match TRBD2. The germline CDR1 and CDR2 sequences are GTSNPN and SVGIG (reference sequence). This CDR3 comprises 13 residues. Trimming took 5 bases from V and 3 from J; bases not matched to a gene: 6. The CDR3 coding sequence is TGTGCCTGGTCCCCGGGACTAGTCTACGAGCAGTACTTC. Its translation: CAWSPGLVYEQYF.

This clone showed up just a few times. The chain joins TRBV7-2 to TRBJ2-5, with 9 bases matching TRBD2. V was clipped by 7 bases and J by 4 bases; unmatched bases: 13. CDR1 and CDR2 (germline): SGHTA, FQGNSA. The CDR3 spans 16 residues. The CDR3 loop reads CASTPGGRTSAETQYF. The CDR3 DNA is TGTGCCAGCACCCCTGGGGGGAGGACTAGCGCAGAGACCCAGTACTTC.

The chain combines TRBV10-3 with TRBJ2-4; D possibly corresponds to TRBD2 (6 bases). This CDR3 contains 15 residues. With 2 bases removed from V and 0 bases from J, the gap between germline ends came to 8 bases. Per the germline V gene, CDR1 is ENHRY and CDR2 is SYGVKD. This CDR3 is CAISEPGVAKNIQYF. CDR3 nucleotide sequence: TGTGCCATCAGTGAGCCGGGAGTAGCCAAAAACATTCAGTACTTC.

The table lists this clone with a few counts. The chain links TRBV29-1 to TRBJ2-2; D gene unclear. Germline CDR1 is SQVTM and CDR2 is ANQGSEA. Trimming cost V 7 bases and J 0 bases, with 3 bases left between them. This CDR3 spans 11 amino acids. The CDR3 DNA follows: TGCAGCGCAGCGAACACCGGGGAGCTGTTTTTT. Its protein product is CSAANTGELFF.